The 22 T cell receptor beta chains below were found in one sample sequenced in a study of blood T cell repertoires in COVID-19. TCRdb's table, derived via immunoSEQ multiplex PCR, lists solely in-frame clones and lacks some. The table includes about 60,000 clones, 78% detected once. Sequencing was carried out using peripheral blood. Receptor source: a man older than 75 with acute or convalescent COVID-19.

This clone was seen only a few times. The gene calls are TRBV10-1 and TRBJ2-3, with a weak D call TRBD2 (5 bases). Trimming pared 3 bases from V and 1 base from J, leaving 11 bases between. CDR1 WNHNN and CDR2 SYGVQD come from the germline V gene (reference sequence). CDR3 size: 15 residues. This chain's CDR3 is CASSDGGLGTDTQYF. DNA of the CDR3: TGCGCCAGCAGTGACGGCGGGTTAGGCACAGATACGCAGTATTTT.

This clone turned up a few times. The chain carries TRBV5-1 and TRBJ1-5, with a weak D call TRBD1 (5 bases). V was shortened by 0 bases and J by 4 bases, with 11 bases between the two germline ends. The germline V gene has CDR1 SGHRS and CDR2 YFSETQ. CDR3 length equals 15 residues. The CDR3 bases are TGCGCCAGCAGCTTGGAAGGGGCGGATAATCAGCCCCAGCATTTT. Translation gives CASSLEGADNQPQHF.

The J gene is TRBJ1-2, the V gene TRBV12-3 or TRBV12-4, with D unclear. The CDR3 is 12 residues long. The V end lost 3 bases, the J end lost 8 bases, and 10 bases lay between the germline ends. CDR3 sequence reads: CASSLQVFGYTF. DNA of the CDR3: TGTGCCAGCAGTTTGCAGGTATTCGGCTACACCTTC.

This chain joins TRBV6-2 or TRBV6-3 and TRBJ2-1; TRBD2 matches at 13 bases. Trimming took 4 bases from V and 2 from J; bases not matched to a gene: 14. Looked up from germline, CDR1 is MNHEY and CDR2 is SVGEGT. The CDR3 loop spans 20 amino acids. CDR3 bases: TGTGCCAGCAGTTCGGAAGTAGGGACTAGCGGGGTTTTACCCTACAATGAGCAGTTCTTC. Its translation is CASSSEVGTSGVLPYNEQFF.

The chain uses TRBV6-1 and TRBJ2-1; 9 bases agree with TRBD1. V was clipped by 3 bases and J by 6 bases; unmatched bases: 6. This CDR3 spans 15 amino acids. Germline V lookup: CDR1 MNHNS, CDR2 SASEGT. CDR3 in DNA: TGTGCCAGCAGTGATCCGGGACAGGGACCCAATGAGCAGTTCTTC. As protein: CASSDPGQGPNEQFF.

The chain uses TRBV7-2 and TRBJ2-3; TRBD1 is a possible D gene (5 bases). The germline CDR1 and CDR2 sequences are SGHTA and FQGNSA. CDR3 size: 18 residues. Trimming pared 4 bases from V and 3 bases from J, leaving 23 bases between. CDR3 amino acids: CASSSILRARWGTDTQYF. The CDR3 DNA is TGTGCCAGCAGCTCTATCCTCAGGGCCCGATGGGGAACAGATACGCAGTATTTT.

V gene TRBV5-1 combines with J gene TRBJ1-2; 7 bases are a match to TRBD1. The CDR3 has 16 residues. Germline CDR1 and CDR2: SGHRS and YFSETQ. J was trimmed by 6 bases and V by 3 bases; bases with no gene match: 14. CDR3 amino acids: CASSYSLTGSGDGYTF. Written as DNA, the CDR3 is TGCGCCAGCAGCTACTCTTTGACAGGGTCGGGAGATGGCTACACCTTC.

A single count supports this clone. This chain uses TRBV7-3 with TRBJ2-1, with TRBD2 identical over 7 bases. CDR3 size: 15 residues. With 5 bases clipped from V and 9 bases from J, the junction kept 13 bases outside the gene matches. CDR1 and CDR2 from the germline V gene are SGHTA and FQGTGA. The CDR3 spells CASSARTSGDGEQFF. CDR3 bases: TGTGCCAGCAGCGCCAGGACTAGTGGGGACGGTGAGCAGTTCTTC.

This clone was recorded once. The chain uses TRBV27 and TRBJ2-3; D is unresolved. The CDR3 runs 13 residues. Trimming removed 6 bases from V and 2 bases from J, with 9 bases in between. Germline V gene data show CDR1 as MNHEY and CDR2 as SMNVEV (reference sequence). CDR3 loop: CASRSLNTDTQYF. The CDR3 coding sequence is TGTGCCAGCAGGTCGTTAAACACAGATACGCAGTATTTT.

The chain carries TRBV5-1 and TRBJ2-3; D perhaps matches TRBD2 (5 bases). CDR3 length equals 16 residues. Germline V CDR1 and CDR2: SGHRS, YFSETQ. V was pared by 0 bases and J by 2 bases, with 13 bases between. The CDR3 here is CASSLATRGSTDTQYF. The DNA of the CDR3 is TGCGCCAGCAGCTTGGCCACCCGGGGATCCACAGATACGCAGTATTTT.

The J gene is TRBJ1-1, the V gene TRBV30, with a possible D match to TRBD1 (6 bases). Germline V gene sequence: CDR1 GTSNPN, CDR2 SVGIG (reference sequence). Trimming left V 0 bases short and J 4 bases short, with 9 bases between. This CDR3 has 13 amino acids. The CDR3 region has the DNA TGTGCCTGGAGTGTACTAGGGGGCACTGAAGCTTTCTTT. Residues: CAWSVLGGTEAFF.

This rearrangement joins TRBV5-4 to TRBJ1-3; D is uncertain. The CDR3 contains 15 residues. Looked up from germline, CDR1 is SGHNT and CDR2 is YYREEE (reference sequence). V gave up 0 bases and J gave up 5 bases, with 12 bases separating them. The CDR3 loop is CASSLASSLRNTIYF. The CDR3 DNA reads TGTGCCAGCAGCTTGGCCAGTTCGCTTAGAAACACCATATATTTT.

This clone appeared a few times. This chain connects TRBV19 to TRBJ1-4; D is possibly TRBD1 (5 bases). The CDR3 is 14 residues long. With 4 bases removed from V and 8 bases from J, the gap between germline ends came to 14 bases. Germline V gene lookup returns CDR1 LNHDA and CDR2 SQIVND (reference sequence). CDR3 in DNA: TGTGCCAGTAGTAAATTGACTGGGGCGGAAAAACTGTTTTTT. Translated: CASSKLTGAEKLFF.

This clone has a single count. This rearrangement joins TRBV2 to TRBJ1-4, with 7 bases lining up with TRBD1. This CDR3 is 12 amino acids long. From germline, CDR1 is SNHLY and CDR2 FYNNEI. The V segment lost 11 bases and the J segment 8 bases; nucleotides outside the gene matches: 8. The CDR3 is CACTRGKEKLFF. The CDR3 bases are TGTGCCTGCACCAGGGGGAAGGAAAAACTGTTTTTT.

J is TRBJ2-7 and V is TRBV2; no firm D call. The CDR3 is made up of 12 amino acids. V shed 6 bases and J shed 3 bases, with 9 bases lying between them. Germline V gives CDR1 SNHLY, CDR2 FYNNEI. The CDR3 nucleotides are TGTGCCAGCAGCGGCCCAGGCTACGAGCAGTACTTC. This translates into CASSGPGYEQYF.

The chain's CDR3 is CATSDSSGGTDTQYF. The CDR3 DNA sequence: TGTGCCACCAGTGACTCTAGCGGGGGCACAGATACGCAGTATTTT. V usage is TRBV24-1 and J usage is TRBJ2-3, with 9 bases lining up with TRBD2. V shed 4 bases, J shed 1 base, and the junction held 2 bases outside the gene matches. Per the germline V gene, CDR1 is KGHDR and CDR2 is SFDVKD. The CDR3 consists of 15 residues.

The rearrangement links TRBV2 to TRBJ2-3, with 9 bases that match TRBD2. The CDR3 runs 20 residues. The trim removed 1 base at V and 0 bases at J, leaving 14 bases unmatched. The V gene's germline CDR1 is SNHLY and CDR2 FYNNEI. The CDR3 bases are TGTGCCAGCAGTGAAGAGGGAGAGGCTAGCGGGGCCCTAAGCACAGATACGCAGTATTTT. This translates into CASSEEGEASGALSTDTQYF.

This chain connects TRBV30 to TRBJ2-7; 10 nucleotides line up with TRBD1. V lost 5 bases to trimming and J lost 1 base; unmatched junction nucleotides: 5. Germline V gene lookup returns CDR1 GTSNPN and CDR2 SVGIG (reference sequence). The CDR3 runs 14 residues. In nucleotides, the CDR3 is TGTGCCTGGTCCCGGGACAGGGGATCCTACGAGCAGTACTTC. As protein: CAWSRDRGSYEQYF.

The rearrangement uses TRBV5-8 and TRBJ1-1; 7 nucleotides agree with TRBD1. CDR1 is SGHTS, CDR2 YDEGEE, per germline. The CDR3 contains 14 residues. The trim removed 0 bases at V and 5 bases at J, leaving 4 bases unmatched. As DNA, the CDR3 is TGTGCCAGCAGCTTGGGAGGGGGCCGGACTGAAGCTTTCTTT. As protein: CASSLGGGRTEAFF.

In this sample, this clone turned up a few times. This chain links TRBV30 with TRBJ2-3; tentatively, D is TRBD2 (5 bases). Germline lookup yields CDR1 GTSNPN and CDR2 SVGIG (reference sequence). The CDR3 loop spans 12 amino acids. V lost 2 bases and J lost 5, with 8 bases in between. The CDR3 DNA sequence: TGTGCCTGGAGTCCGAGGGTAGATACGCAGTATTTT. Translating gives CAWSPRVDTQYF.

Here the CDR3 reads CASSPSGTGGGGYTF. Here the CDR3 DNA reads TGTGCCAGCAGCCCCTCCGGGACAGGGGGAGGTGGCTACACCTTC. The chain employs TRBV5-4 and TRBJ1-2, with 11 bases identical to TRBD1. Germline loops: CDR1 SGHNT, CDR2 YYREEE (reference sequence). V shed 4 bases and J 7 bases; nucleotides not matched to a gene: 9. This CDR3 is 15 amino acids long.

This clone occurred once. The chain has TRBV6-5 and TRBJ1-2; tentatively, D is TRBD1 (6 bases). The V end lost 2 bases, the J end lost 7 bases, and 14 bases lay between the germline ends. Germline loops: CDR1 MNHEY, CDR2 SVGAGI. The CDR3 loop spans 14 amino acids. DNA for the CDR3: TGTGCCAGCAGTTACATGGGGGCTCAGGGTGGCTACACCTTC. Its protein product is CASSYMGAQGGYTF.